The 5 T cell receptor beta chains in this list originate from one sample, sequenced in a study of CD8 T cells in Susac syndrome. Reverse transcription of about 0.5 to 1 ug RNA used random hexamers. Using its own MiXCR run on the immunoSEQ multiplex PCR reads, TCRdb lists one record per CDR3 protein. There are 200,000 or so distinct CDR3 sequences in the sample; roughly 94% occur only once, and around 0.16% lies in the top ten. The sample was CD8+ T cells from PBMCs. These receptors came from a human donor with Susac syndrome.

A remark on this clonotype: At one end, the junction sequence differs from germline, possibly due to a read error. The gene calls are TRBV29-1 and TRBJ1-2, with D unresolved. The CDR3 contains 11 residues. The germline V gene encodes CDR1 SQVTM and CDR2 ANQGSEA. CDR3 loop: CSAEARRGYTF. The CDR3 DNA is TGCAGCGCTGAAGCTCGTCGAGGCTACACCTTC.

The CDR3 spells CATGQALQTEAFF. CDR3 nucleotides: TGTGCCACCGGACAGGCCCTGCAAACTGAAGCTTTCTTT. This chain connects TRBV6-1 to TRBJ1-1, with 7 nucleotides matching TRBD1. Losses at the gene ends were 10 bases for V and 5 bases for J; bases not matched to a gene: 10. The CDR3 runs 13 residues. Germline V gene data show CDR1 as MNHNS and CDR2 as SASEGT.

The chain joins TRBV11-2 to TRBJ2-1, with TRBD1 as a possible D gene (6 bases). V lost 6 bases and J 7 bases, leaving 10 bases between the germline ends. This CDR3 has 12 residues. CDR1 SGHAT and CDR2 FQNNGV come from the germline V gene. CDR3 in DNA: TGTGCCAGCAGTCAACAGGGTAATGAGCAGTTCTTC. This encodes CASSQQGNEQFF.

As for this clonotype: The germline gene is not matched at one end of the junction; a read error may be the cause. The chain recombines TRBV7-7 with TRBJ2-2; D call uncertain. The CDR3 covers 13 residues. Looked up from germline, CDR1 is SSHAT and CDR2 is FNYEAQ (reference sequence). The DNA for the CDR3 is TGTGCTAGCAGCTTAAGTTACACCGGGGAGCTGTTTTTT. Its translation: CASSLSYTGELFF.

The chain has TRBV11-2 and TRBJ1-2; D gene ambiguous. This CDR3 has 15 residues. CDR1 SGHAT and CDR2 FQNNGV come from the germline V gene. Trimming cost V 5 bases and J 7 bases, with 20 bases left between them. Written as DNA, the CDR3 is TGTGCCAGCAGCGCACGTACGGACGCAGCTTTTGGCTACACCTTC. Translation gives CASSARTDAAFGYTF.